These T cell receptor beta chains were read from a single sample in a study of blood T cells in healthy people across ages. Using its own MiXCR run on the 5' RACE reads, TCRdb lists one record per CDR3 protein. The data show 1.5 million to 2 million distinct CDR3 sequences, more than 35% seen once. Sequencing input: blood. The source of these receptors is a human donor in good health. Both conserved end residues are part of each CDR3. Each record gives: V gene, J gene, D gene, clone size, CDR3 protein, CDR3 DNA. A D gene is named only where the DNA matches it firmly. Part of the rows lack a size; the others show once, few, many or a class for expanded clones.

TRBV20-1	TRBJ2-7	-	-	CSARAGWQGSEQYF	TGCAGTGCTAGAGCAGGTTGGCAGGGAAGCGAGCAGTACTTC
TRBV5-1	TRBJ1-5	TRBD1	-	CASSRDSYLGGNQPQHF	TGCGCCAGCAGCCGGGACAGTTATTTGGGAGGCAATCAGCCCCAGCATTTT
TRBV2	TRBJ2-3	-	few	CASTEGVGQGGDTQYF	TGTGCCAGCACCGAAGGTGTTGGTCAGGGAGGAGATACGCAGTATTTT
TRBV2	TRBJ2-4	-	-	CASSEYTGLKQYF	TGTGCCAGCAGTGAATATACGGGATTAAAGCAGTACTTC
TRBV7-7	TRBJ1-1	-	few	CASSPAGYTEAFF	TGTGCTAGCAGCCCCGCAGGGTACACTGAAGCTTTCTTT
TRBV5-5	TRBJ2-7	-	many	CASSLVSMAGRSSYEQYF	TGTGCCAGCAGCTTGGTATCCATGGCAGGAAGAAGCTCCTACGAGCAGTACTTC
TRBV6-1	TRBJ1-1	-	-	CASTGWGTEAFF	TGTGCCAGCACAGGTTGGGGCACTGAAGCTTTCTTT
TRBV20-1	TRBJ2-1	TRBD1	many	CSASTGDMGEQFF	TGCAGTGCTAGTACAGGGGATATGGGTGAGCAGTTCTTC
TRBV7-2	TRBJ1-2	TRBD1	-	CASSLGDRELGGYTF	TGTGCCAGCAGCTTAGGTGACAGGGAGTTAGGTGGCTACACCTTC
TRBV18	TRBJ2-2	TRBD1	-	CASSPLGQANTGELFF	TGTGCCAGCTCACCGTTGGGACAGGCGAACACCGGGGAGCTGTTTTTT
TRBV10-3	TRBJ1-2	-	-	CAILSPPGGTGYTF	TGTGCCATCCTTTCTCCCCCGGGCGGGACAGGCTACACCTTC
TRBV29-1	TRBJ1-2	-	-	CSVEPGDGGYTF	TGCAGCGTTGAACCGGGGGATGGTGGCTACACCTTC
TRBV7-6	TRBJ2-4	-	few	CASSLAPGGSGVAKNIQYF	TGTGCCAGCAGCTTAGCCCCCGGGGGTAGCGGAGTAGCCAAAAACATTCAGTACTTC
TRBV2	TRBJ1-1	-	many	CASQDLANTEAFF	TGTGCCTCACAAGACCTAGCGAACACTGAAGCTTTCTTT
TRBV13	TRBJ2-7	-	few	CASSLGQRAYEQYF	TGTGCCAGCAGCTTGGGGCAAAGAGCCTACGAGCAGTACTTC
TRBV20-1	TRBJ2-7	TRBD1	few	CSARSGQGATYEQYF	TGCAGTGCTAGATCAGGACAGGGGGCGACCTACGAGCAGTACTTC
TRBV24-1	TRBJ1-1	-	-	CATSDGSGSGLDTEAFF	TGTGCCACCAGTGATGGTTCAGGGTCGGGTTTGGACACTGAAGCTTTCTTT
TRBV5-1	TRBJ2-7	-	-	CTSTKDPGPPGDEQYF	TGCACCAGCACCAAAGATCCGGGACCCCCGGGCGACGAGCAGTACTTC
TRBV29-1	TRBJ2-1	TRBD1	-	CSAYSGTGDDEQFF	TGCAGCGCCTACTCCGGGACAGGAGACGATGAGCAGTTCTTC
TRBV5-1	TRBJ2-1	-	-	CASSGRSSYNEQFF	TGCGCCAGCAGCGGACGGAGCTCCTACAATGAGCAGTTCTTC
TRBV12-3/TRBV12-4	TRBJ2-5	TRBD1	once	CASSLTGGIDERYF	TGTGCCAGCAGCCTTACAGGGGGCATCGACGAGCGGTACTTC
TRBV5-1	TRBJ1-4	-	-	CASSLLGRPEKLFF	TGCGCCAGCAGCTTGTTGGGGCGACCTGAAAAACTGTTTTTT
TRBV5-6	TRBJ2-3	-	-	CASSLGPITSTDTQYF	TGTGCCAGCAGCCTCGGACCGATTACTAGCACAGATACGCAGTATTTT
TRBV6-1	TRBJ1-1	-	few	CASSIMNTEAFF	TGTGCCAGCAGTATAATGAACACTGAAGCTTTCTTT
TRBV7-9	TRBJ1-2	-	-	CASSFQETDPYGYTF	TGTGCCAGCAGCTTCCAAGAGACGGATCCCTATGGCTACACCTTC
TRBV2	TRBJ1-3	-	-	CASSGDVGNTIYF	TGTGCCAGCAGTGGAGACGTTGGAAACACCATATATTTT
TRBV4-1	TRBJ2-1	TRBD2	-	CASSRGSGGFAYNEQFF	TGCGCCAGCAGCCGAGGAAGCGGGGGGTTCGCTTACAATGAGCAGTTCTTC
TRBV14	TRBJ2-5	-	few	CASSQVRGAETQYF	TGTGCCAGCAGCCAAGTGAGAGGAGCAGAGACCCAGTACTTC